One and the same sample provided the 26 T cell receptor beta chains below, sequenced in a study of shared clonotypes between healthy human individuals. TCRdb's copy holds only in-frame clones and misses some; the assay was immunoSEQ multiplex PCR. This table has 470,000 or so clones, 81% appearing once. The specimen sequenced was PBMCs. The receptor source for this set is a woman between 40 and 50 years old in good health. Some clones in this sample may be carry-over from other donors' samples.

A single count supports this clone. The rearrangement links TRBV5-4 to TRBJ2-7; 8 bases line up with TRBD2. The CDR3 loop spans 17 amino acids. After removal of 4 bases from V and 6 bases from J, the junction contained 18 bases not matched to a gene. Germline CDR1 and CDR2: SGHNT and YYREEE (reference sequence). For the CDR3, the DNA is TGTGCCAGCAGCCCGGAACCGGGAGGGATGCGATTGGGCGAGCAGTACTTC. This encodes CASSPEPGGMRLGEQYF.

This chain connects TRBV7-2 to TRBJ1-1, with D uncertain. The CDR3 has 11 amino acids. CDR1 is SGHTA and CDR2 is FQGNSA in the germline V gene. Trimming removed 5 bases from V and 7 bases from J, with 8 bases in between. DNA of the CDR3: TGTGCCAGCAGCCAATACGTTGAAGCTTTCTTT. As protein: CASSQYVEAFF.

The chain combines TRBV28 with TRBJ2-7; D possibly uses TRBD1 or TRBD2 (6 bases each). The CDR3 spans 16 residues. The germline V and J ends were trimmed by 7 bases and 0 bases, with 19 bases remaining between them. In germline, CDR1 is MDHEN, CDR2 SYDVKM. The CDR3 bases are TGTGCCAGCACCCCCGGGGGCGGAAAGGCCTCCTACGAGCAGTACTTC. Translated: CASTPGGGKASYEQYF.

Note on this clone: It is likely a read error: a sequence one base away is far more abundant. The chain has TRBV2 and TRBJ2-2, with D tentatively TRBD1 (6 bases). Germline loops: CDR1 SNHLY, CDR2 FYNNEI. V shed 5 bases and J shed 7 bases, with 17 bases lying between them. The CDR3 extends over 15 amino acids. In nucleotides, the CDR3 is TGTGCCAGCAGTCCGGGGTCAGGGGTTAACGGGGAGCTGTTTTTT. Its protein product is CASSPGSGVNGELFF.

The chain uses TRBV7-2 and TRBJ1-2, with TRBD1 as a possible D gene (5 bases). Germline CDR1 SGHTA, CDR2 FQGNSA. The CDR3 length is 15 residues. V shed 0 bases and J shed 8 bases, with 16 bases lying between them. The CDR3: CASSLALGEWQGYTF. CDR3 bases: TGTGCCAGCAGCTTAGCGCTAGGGGAATGGCAGGGCTACACCTTC.

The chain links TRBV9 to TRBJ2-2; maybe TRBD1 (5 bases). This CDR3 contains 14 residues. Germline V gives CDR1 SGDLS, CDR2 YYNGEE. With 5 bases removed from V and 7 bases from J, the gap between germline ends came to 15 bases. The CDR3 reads CASSDQGRFGELFF. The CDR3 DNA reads TGTGCCAGCAGTGACCAGGGTCGGTTCGGGGAGCTGTTTTTT.

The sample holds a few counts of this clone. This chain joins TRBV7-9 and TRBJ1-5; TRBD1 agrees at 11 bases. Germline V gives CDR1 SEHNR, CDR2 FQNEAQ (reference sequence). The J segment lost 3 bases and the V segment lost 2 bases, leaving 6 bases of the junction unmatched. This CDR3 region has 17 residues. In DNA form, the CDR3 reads TGTGCCAGCAGCTTATGGACAGGGGGCTATGACAATCAGCCCCAGCATTTT. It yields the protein CASSLWTGGYDNQPQHF.

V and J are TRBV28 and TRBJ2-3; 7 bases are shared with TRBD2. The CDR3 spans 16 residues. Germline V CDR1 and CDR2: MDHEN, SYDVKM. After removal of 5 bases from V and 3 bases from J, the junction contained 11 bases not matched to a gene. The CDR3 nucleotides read TGTGCCAGCAGTCCGAGGGGAGGGGAATCTACAGATACGCAGTATTTT. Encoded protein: CASSPRGGESTDTQYF. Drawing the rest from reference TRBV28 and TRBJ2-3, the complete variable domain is DVKVTQSSRYLVKRTGEKVFLECVQDMDHENMFWYRQDPGLGLRLIYFSYDVKMKEKGDIPEGYSVSREKKERFSLILESASTNQTSMYLCASSPRGGESTDTQYFGPGTRLTVL.

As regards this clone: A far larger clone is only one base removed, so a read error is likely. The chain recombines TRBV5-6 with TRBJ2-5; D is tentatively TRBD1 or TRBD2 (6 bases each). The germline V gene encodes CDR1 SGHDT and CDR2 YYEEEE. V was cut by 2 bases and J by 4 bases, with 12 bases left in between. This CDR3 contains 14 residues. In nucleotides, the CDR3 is TGTGCCAGCAGCTTTTGGGGGGCTCCAGAGACCCAGTACTTC. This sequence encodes CASSFWGAPETQYF.

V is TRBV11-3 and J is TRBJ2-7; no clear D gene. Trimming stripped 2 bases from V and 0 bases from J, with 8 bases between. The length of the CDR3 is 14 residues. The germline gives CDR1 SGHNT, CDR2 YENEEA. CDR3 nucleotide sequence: TGTGCCAGCAGCTTATATCCAGACTCCTACGAGCAGTACTTC. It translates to CASSLYPDSYEQYF.

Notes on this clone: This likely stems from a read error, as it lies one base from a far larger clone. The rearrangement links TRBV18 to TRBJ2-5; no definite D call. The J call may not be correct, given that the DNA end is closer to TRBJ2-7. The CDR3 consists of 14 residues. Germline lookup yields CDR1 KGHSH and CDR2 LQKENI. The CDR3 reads CASSPETGYYEQYF. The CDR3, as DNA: TGTGCCAGCTCACCAGAGACGGGCTACTACGAGCAGTACTTC.

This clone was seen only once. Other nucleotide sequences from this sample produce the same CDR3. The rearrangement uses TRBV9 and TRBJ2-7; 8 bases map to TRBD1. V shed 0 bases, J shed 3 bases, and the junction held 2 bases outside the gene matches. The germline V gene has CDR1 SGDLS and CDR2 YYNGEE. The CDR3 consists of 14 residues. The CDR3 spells CASSVAGQGYEQYF. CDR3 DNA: TGTGCCAGCAGCGTAGCAGGACAGGGCTACGAGCAGTACTTC.

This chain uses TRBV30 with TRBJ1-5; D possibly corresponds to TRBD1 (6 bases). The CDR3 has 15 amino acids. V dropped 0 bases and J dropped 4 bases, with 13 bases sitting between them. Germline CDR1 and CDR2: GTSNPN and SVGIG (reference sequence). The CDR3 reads CAWSVLGGQNQPQHF. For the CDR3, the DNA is TGTGCCTGGAGTGTACTAGGGGGTCAGAATCAGCCCCAGCATTTT.

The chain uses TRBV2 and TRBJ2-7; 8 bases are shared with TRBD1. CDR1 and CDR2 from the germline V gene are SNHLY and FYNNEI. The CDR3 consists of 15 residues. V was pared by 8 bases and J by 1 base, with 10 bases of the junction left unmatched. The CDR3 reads CASRDGTGGSYEQYF. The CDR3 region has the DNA TGTGCCAGCCGCGATGGGACAGGAGGTTCCTACGAGCAGTACTTC.

CDR3 sequence: CASSLWSTGSSYEQYF. In DNA form, the CDR3 reads TGTGCCAGCAGTTTGTGGTCCACAGGATCCTCCTACGAGCAGTACTTC. The chain uses TRBV28 and TRBJ2-7, with a possible D match to TRBD1 (5 bases). CDR1 and CDR2 from the germline V gene are MDHEN and SYDVKM. CDR3 length: 16 amino acids. V shed 3 bases and J shed 0 bases, with 15 bases lying between them.

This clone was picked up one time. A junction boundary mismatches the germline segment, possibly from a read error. The CDR3 DNA follows: TGTGCCAGCAAACCCCCCGTCACATTT. This encodes CASKPPVTF. V is TRBV28 and J is TRBJ1-1, with D unclear. Germline V gives CDR1 MDHEN, CDR2 SYDVKM. This CDR3 is built from 9 residues.

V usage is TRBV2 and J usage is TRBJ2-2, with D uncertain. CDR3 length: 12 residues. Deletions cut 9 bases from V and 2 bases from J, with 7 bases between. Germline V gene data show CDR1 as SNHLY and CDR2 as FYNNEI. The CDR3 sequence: CASALNTGELFF. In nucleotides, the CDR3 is TGTGCCAGTGCGCTAAACACCGGGGAGCTGTTTTTT.

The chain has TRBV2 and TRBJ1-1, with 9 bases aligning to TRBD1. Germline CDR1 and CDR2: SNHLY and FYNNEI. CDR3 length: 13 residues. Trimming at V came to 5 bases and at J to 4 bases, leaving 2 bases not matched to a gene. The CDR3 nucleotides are TGTGCCAGCAGTCGACAGGGGGGCACTGAAGCTTTCTTT. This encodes CASSRQGGTEAFF.

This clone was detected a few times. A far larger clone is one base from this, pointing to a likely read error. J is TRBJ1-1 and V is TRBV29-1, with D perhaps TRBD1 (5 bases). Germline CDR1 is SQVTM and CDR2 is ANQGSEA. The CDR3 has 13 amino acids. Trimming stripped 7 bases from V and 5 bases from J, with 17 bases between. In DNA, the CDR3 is TGCAGCGCCACAACCGGGGGGGGTACTGAAGCTTTCTTT. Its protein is CSATTGGGTEAFF. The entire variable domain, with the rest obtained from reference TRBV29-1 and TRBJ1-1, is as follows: SAVISQKPSRDICQRGTSLTIQCQVDSQVTMMFWYRQQPGQSLTLIATANQGSEATYESGFVIDKFPISRPNLTFSTLTVSNMSPEDSSIYLCSATTGGGTEAFFGQGTRLTVV.

The CDR3 DNA reads as TGTGCCACCAGCAGAGATTCTCCCGGGGGTGCAGTAGCAGATACGCAGTATTTT. Protein product: CATSRDSPGGAVADTQYF. The chain is built from TRBV15 and TRBJ2-3; weak D call: TRBD2 (6 bases). CDR1 is LNHNV and CDR2 is YYDKDF in the germline V gene (reference sequence). This CDR3 spans 18 amino acids. Trimming cost V 0 bases and J 4 bases, with 20 bases left between them.

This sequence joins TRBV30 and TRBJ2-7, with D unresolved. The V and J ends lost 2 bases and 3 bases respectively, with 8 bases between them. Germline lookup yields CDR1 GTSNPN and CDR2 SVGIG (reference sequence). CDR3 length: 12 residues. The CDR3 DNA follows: TGTGCCTGGAGTCGCCAGTTCTACGAGCAGTACTTC. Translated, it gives CAWSRQFYEQYF. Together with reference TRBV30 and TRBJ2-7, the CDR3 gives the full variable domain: SQTIHQWPATLVQPVGSPLSLECTVEGTSNPNLYWYRQAAGRGLQLLFYSVGIGQISSEVPQNLSASRPQDRQFILSSKKLLLSDSGFYLCAWSRQFYEQYFGPGTRLTVT.

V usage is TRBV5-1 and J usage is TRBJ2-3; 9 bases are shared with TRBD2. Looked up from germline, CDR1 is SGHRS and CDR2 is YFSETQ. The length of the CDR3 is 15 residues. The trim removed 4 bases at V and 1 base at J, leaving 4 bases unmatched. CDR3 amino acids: CASSTAGGGTDTQYF. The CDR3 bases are TGCGCCAGCAGCACAGCGGGAGGAGGCACAGATACGCAGTATTTT. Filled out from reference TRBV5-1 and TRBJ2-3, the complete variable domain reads KAGVTQTPRYLIKTRGQQVTLSCSPISGHRSVSWYQQTPGQGLQFLFEYFSETQRNKGNFPGRFSGRQFSNSRSEMNVSTLELGDSALYLCASSTAGGGTDTQYFGPGTRLTVL.

In nucleotides, the CDR3 is TGTGCCAGCAGGGCTGGAAACACCATATATTTT. Translating gives CASRAGNTIYF. The gene calls are TRBV2 and TRBJ1-3; D gene ambiguous. In germline, CDR1 is SNHLY, CDR2 FYNNEI. Trimming took off 6 bases at V and 2 bases at J, with 2 bases between the two ends. This CDR3 contains 11 residues.

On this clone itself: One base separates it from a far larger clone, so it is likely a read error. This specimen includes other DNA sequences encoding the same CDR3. The CDR3 loop is CASSLAGNTIYF. CDR3 in DNA: TGTGCCAGCAGCTTAGCGGGAAACACCATATATTTT. The chain carries TRBV11-2 and TRBJ1-3; D ambiguous. The V and J ends lost 1 base and 4 bases respectively, with 2 bases between them. The germline V gene encodes CDR1 SGHAT and CDR2 FQNNGV. The CDR3 covers 12 residues.

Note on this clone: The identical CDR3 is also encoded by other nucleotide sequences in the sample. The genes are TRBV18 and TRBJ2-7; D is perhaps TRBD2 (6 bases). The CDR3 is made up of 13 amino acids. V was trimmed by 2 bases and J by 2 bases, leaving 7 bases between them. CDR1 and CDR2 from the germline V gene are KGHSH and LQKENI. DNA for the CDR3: TGTGCCAGCTCACCAGGGACTCCCTACGAGCAGTACTTC. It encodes CASSPGTPYEQYF.

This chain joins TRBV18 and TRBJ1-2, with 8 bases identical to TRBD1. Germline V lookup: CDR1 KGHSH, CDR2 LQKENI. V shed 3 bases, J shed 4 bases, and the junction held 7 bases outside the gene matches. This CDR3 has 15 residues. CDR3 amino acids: CASSPNPQGAYGYTF. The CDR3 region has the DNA TGTGCCAGCTCACCTAACCCCCAGGGGGCCTATGGCTACACCTTC. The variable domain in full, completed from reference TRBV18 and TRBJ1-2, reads NAGVMQNPRHLVRRRGQEARLRCSPMKGHSHVYWYRQLPEEGLKFMVYLQKENIIDESGMPKERFSAEFPKEGPSILRIQQVVRGDSAAYFCASSPNPQGAYGYTFGSGTRLTVV.